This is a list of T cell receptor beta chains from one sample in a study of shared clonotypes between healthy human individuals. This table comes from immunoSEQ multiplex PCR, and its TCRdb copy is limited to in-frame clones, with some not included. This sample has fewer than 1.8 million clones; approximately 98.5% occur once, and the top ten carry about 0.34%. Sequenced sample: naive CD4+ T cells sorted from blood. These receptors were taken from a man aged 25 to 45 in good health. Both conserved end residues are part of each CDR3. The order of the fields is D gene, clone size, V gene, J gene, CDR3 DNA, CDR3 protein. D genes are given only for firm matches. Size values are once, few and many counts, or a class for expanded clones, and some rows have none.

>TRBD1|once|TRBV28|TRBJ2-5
TGTGCCAGCAGTCTGGGACAGGGGAACCAAGAGACCCAGTACTTC
CASSLGQGNQETQYF
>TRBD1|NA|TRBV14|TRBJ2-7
TGTGCCAGCAGCCCGGGACAGGGGCGAGCCTTCTGGTACGAGCAGTACTTC
CASSPGQGRAFWYEQYF
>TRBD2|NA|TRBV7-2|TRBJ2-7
TGTGCCAGCAGTCCTAGCGGGAGGAGCTCCTACGAGCAGTACTTC
CASSPSGRSSYEQYF
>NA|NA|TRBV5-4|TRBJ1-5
TGTGCCAGCAGCTTCGGAGGGGGGAGTACCAATCAGCCCCAGCATTTT
CASSFGGGSTNQPQHF
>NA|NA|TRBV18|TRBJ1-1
TGTGCCAGCTCACCGTCGGGGCTGAACACTGAAGCTTTCTTT
CASSPSGLNTEAFF
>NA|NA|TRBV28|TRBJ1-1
TGTGCCAGCAGTCTTCGGGTTAAGAACACTGAAGCTTTCTTT
CASSLRVKNTEAFF
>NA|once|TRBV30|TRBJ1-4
TGTGCCTACACAAAACAGGGAACCCTTAATGAAAAACTGTTTTTT
CAYTKQGTLNEKLFF
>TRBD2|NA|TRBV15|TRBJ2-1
TGTGCCACCAGCGGATTAGCGGGAGCCCTTCTAACTTACAATGAGCAGTTCTTC
CATSGLAGALLTYNEQFF
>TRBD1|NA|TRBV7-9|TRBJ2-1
TGTGCCAGCAGCTACTCCGGGACAGGCACTCCTCATGAGCAGTTCTTC
CASSYSGTGTPHEQFF
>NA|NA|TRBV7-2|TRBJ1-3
TGTGCCAGCAGCCCCAACACCGGACAGTCACACTCTGGAAACACCATATATTTT
CASSPNTGQSHSGNTIYF
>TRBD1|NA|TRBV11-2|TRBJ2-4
TGTGCCAGCAGCTTAATACAGGGGGCGGGAAACATTCAGTACTTC
CASSLIQGAGNIQYF
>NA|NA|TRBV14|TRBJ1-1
TGTGCCAGCAGCCATTTCACAGGGTTGAACACTGAAGCTTTCTTT
CASSHFTGLNTEAFF
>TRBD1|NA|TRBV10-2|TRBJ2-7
TGCGCCAGCAGTGAGTCGGGACAGAGATACGAGCAGTACTTC
CASSESGQRYEQYF
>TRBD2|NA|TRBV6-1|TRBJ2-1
TGTGCCAGCAGGGGACTAGCGGGAGGGAGTAGTGAGCAGTTCTTC
CASRGLAGGSSEQFF
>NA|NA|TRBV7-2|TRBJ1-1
TGTGCCAGCAGCCCTCAGATGCGGGTAACCACTGAAGCTTTCTTT
CASSPQMRVTTEAFF
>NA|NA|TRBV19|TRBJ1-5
TGTGCCAGTAGTATGTCGGGGGCAAATCAGCCCCAGCATTTT
CASSMSGANQPQHF
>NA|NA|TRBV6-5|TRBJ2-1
TGTGCCAGCAGTTACCAGGGGATCGGAAATGAGCAGTTCTTC
CASSYQGIGNEQFF
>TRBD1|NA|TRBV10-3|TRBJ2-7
TGTGCCATCAAGGACCCCGGACAGGACGCCTACGAGCAGTACTTC
CAIKDPGQDAYEQYF
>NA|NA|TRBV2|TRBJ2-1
TGTGCCAGCAGTGGACTACGTTACAATGAGCAGTTCTTC
CASSGLRYNEQFF
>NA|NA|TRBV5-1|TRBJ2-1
TGCGCCAGCAGCTGGACCCAAATTGTGACAGTCGGAAATGAGCAGTTCTTC
CASSWTQIVTVGNEQFF
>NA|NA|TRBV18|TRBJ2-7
TGTGCCAGCTCACCCCCGGTAGGGGTCGACGAGCAGTACTTC
CASSPPVGVDEQYF
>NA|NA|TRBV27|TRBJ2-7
TGTGCCAGCAGTTTATCGCGAGCCGAAACCTACGAGCAGTACTTC
CASSLSRAETYEQYF
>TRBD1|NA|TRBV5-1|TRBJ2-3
TGCGCCAGCAGTCCCGGGACAGGGGTTTTTTCAGATACGCAGTATTTT
CASSPGTGVFSDTQYF
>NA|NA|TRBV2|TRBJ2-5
TGTGCCAGCAGTGACAGTCCGGCTAGCTTGGAGACCCAGTACTTC
CASSDSPASLETQYF
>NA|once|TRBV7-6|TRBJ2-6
TGTGCCAGCAGCTTAGACCCCACTAATTCTGGGGCCAACGTCCTGACTTTC
CASSLDPTNSGANVLTF
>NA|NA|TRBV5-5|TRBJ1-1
TGTGCCAGCAGCTTGGTAATAACCACAACGAACACTGAAGCTTTCTTT
CASSLVITTTNTEAFF
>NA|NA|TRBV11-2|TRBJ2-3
TGTGCCAGCAGCTTTCGAGGCCAGTTCACAGATACGCAGTATTTT
CASSFRGQFTDTQYF
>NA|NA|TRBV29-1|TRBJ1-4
TGCAGCGTCCAAAATAATGAAAAACTGTTTTTT
CSVQNNEKLFF
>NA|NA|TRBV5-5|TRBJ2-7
TGTGCCAGCAGCTTGCCCCCGGCAGGGAACTACGAGCAGTACTTC
CASSLPPAGNYEQYF
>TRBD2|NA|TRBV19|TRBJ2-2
TGTGCCAGTAGTTCCCGGACTAGCGGGCCCACCGGGGAGCTGTTTTTT
CASSSRTSGPTGELFF
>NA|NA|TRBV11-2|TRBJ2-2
TGTGCCAGCAGCTCCATGGGGAACACCGGGGAGCTGTTTTTT
CASSSMGNTGELFF
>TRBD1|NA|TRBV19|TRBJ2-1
TGTGCCAGTAGTATCCTAGGGGGCGCCGGCAATGAGCAGTTCTTC
CASSILGGAGNEQFF
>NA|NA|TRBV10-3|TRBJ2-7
TGTGCCATCAGGAAAAGCTCCGGGACGGCATCGTACGAGCAGTACTTC
CAIRKSSGTASYEQYF
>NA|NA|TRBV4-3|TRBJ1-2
TGCGCCAGCAGCCACGCACTTTCTACTGGGGCTAACCACTATGGCTACACCTTC
CASSHALSTGANHYGYTF
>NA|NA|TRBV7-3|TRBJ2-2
TGTGCCAGCAGCTTTGGTTCGAACACCGGGGAGCTGTTTTTT
CASSFGSNTGELFF
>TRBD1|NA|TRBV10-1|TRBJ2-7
TGCGCCAGCAGTGAGGGACAGGGGTTCTCCTACGAGCAGTACTTC
CASSEGQGFSYEQYF
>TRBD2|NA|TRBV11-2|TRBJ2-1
TGTGCCAGCAGCTTAGCTAGCGGCTTCTACAATGAGCAGTTCTTC
CASSLASGFYNEQFF
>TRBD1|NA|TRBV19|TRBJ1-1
TGTGCCAGTAGTGCTCGACAGGGTCAAAGTGAAGCTTTCTTT
CASSARQGQSEAFF
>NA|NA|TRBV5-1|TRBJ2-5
TGCGCCAGCAGCTCCGGACAGGGAGGGGAGACCCAGTACTTC
CASSSGQGGETQYF
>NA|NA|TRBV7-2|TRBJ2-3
TGTGCCAGCAGCTCGACGGGTTTGGATACGCAGTATTTT
CASSSTGLDTQYF
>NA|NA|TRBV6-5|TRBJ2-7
TGTGCCAGCAGTCCCGGGACTTTCACCTACGAGCAGTACTTC
CASSPGTFTYEQYF
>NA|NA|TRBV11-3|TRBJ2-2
TGTGCCAGCAGCTTCTCCGGCACCGGGGAGCTGTTTTTT
CASSFSGTGELFF
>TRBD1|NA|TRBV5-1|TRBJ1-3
TGCGCCAGCAGCGAGGGGGCCTCTGGAAACACCATATATTTT
CASSEGASGNTIYF
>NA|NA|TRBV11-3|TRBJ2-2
TGTGCCAGCAGCTTGATCGACACCGGGGAGCTGTTTTTT
CASSLIDTGELFF
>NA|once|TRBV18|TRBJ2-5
TGTGCCAGCTCACCGAGTTTGAGGGGCATCGAGACCCAGTACTTC
CASSPSLRGIETQYF
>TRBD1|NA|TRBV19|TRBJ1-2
TGTGCCAGTAGTCGGAGGACAGGGGATGGCTACACCTTC
CASSRRTGDGYTF
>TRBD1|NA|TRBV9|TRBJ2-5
TGTGCCAGCAGCACAAGACAGGGATTCGAGACCCAGTACTTC
CASSTRQGFETQYF
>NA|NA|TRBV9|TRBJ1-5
TGTGCCAGCAGCGTAGGAGGGGGACAAAATCAGCCCCAGCATTTT
CASSVGGGQNQPQHF
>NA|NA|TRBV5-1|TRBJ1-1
TGCGCCAGCAGCTTGTCGGTGCAGAACACTGAAGCTTTCTTT
CASSLSVQNTEAFF